Sequencing of this T cell receptor beta chain was carried out in a study of shared clonotypes between healthy human individuals (dated by TCRdb to 2020 to 2021). Looking at the study overall: The cohort comprised a couple of women and three men aged 18 to 49 years. For each donor, CD4 naive and CD4 memory were each given three plates, CD8 naive was given two plates, and CD8 memory was given one plate. The study deeply sequenced blood TCR repertoires of about 5 healthy adults to estimate repertoire size and the extent of clonotype sharing between individuals. Leukapheresis yielded between about 0.8 and 8.9 billion PBMCs per donor. To increase sequencing depth and limit assay-specific biases, TCR repertoire library preparation and sequencing were carried out by different laboratories using diverse techniques. Results the study describes overall, beyond this receptor: Because the study included only a small number of donors, the genetic and exposure-history diversity represented was limited. Pairwise subsampling indicated that sequencing depth was expected to affect the degree of clonotype sharing among donors. Naive subsets generally had larger estimated clonotype richness than memory subsets. Sampling was limited to blood, and TCR repertoires in tissue likely differ from TCR repertoires in blood. Even with the large sequencing depth, rarefaction of the sorted-subset datasets indicated that sequencing was incomplete. Clonotypes shared by all four sorted-subset donors showed higher generation probabilities than non-shared clonotypes. Across a handful of donors, about 5% of naive CD4, 3.5% of naive CD8, about 2% of memory CD4, and approximately 0.42% of memory CD8 clonotypes were shared.

This clone has just one count. What antigen it recognizes has not been identified. Base qualities are missing; no much larger clone stands one base away. CD8 naive samples consisted of CD45RO-negative cells that were positively selected for CCR7, yielding a CD45RA+CCR7+ population without TemRA cells. Healthy HIV-negative adults with no recently reported acute infections or vaccinations were included as donors. Only Caucasian adults living in Nashville, Tennessee, USA were represented among the donors. Blood was collected by leukapheresis, and PBMCs were isolated by Ficoll-Histopaque density gradient centrifugation and then cryopreserved in liquid nitrogen vapor phase. Purity and quantity of every magnetically sorted T cell population were checked by analytical flow cytometry. Genomic DNA was isolated from every sorted fraction and measured by UV absorbance on a Nanodrop 2000c. Using the deep immunoSEQ assay, multiplex PCR amplified TCR CDR3 regions from genomic DNA. Extracted genomic DNA from each cell subset was spread evenly across all wells of several immunoSEQ 96-well plates, with each plate serving as a replicate. For sorted subsets, 200 ng of genomic DNA, equivalent to about 30,000 T cell genomes, went into each replicate PCR. The purified libraries were quantified using a Qubit 3.0 fluorometer, sized with a Bioanalyzer 2100, and then quantified again using the KAPA Library Quantification kit. Every immunoSEQ 96-well plate was sequenced on a dedicated single-read 150-cycle Illumina NextSeq 550 flow cell. The published analysis was carried out like this. The immunoSEQ output contained only junctional sequences without quality scores, so filtering could not match that applied to full-length reads. To assign V/J genes and CDR3, sequences were annotated against IMGT germline references using PyIR, a Python wrapper for IgBLAST v1.9. Reads with weak V/J assignments (E-value above 1e-6), missing CDR3, stop codons, out-of-frame junctions, or ambiguous translated residues were removed. A V3J clonotype was defined by an identical inferred V gene, J gene, and CDR3 amino acid sequence. Percentage overlap between repertoires was computed as shared unique clonotypes divided by the size of the smaller repertoire. Repertoire richness was assessed with RTK rarefaction, the Chao1 estimator, and Recon v2.1 estimates of unobserved clonotypes. OLGA was used to compute generation probabilities for all TCRbeta clonotypes that the gDNA method yielded from several donors. TCRdb obtained this table from immuneACCESS and retained in-frame rearrangements with V and J assigned. These tables miss some clones; where compared with another copy, unresolved V genes account for less than half of the shortfall, and the remainder is unexplained. The V and J calls and clone size were taken over from that table, and D and trimming were inferred from the DNA. Here the sample has about 1,800,000 clones; roughly 94% occur a single time. The top ten constitute approximately 1% of the sample.

This TCR was sampled from a man in his late teens or twenties in good health. The sample was naive CD8+ T cells sorted from blood. Per the publication, the cell subset or site label means: CD45RA+CCR7+.

The CDR3 has the sequence CASSLDTQFSYNEQFF. Read as DNA, the sequence is TGTGCCAGCAGCTTAGATACCCAATTCTCCTACAATGAGCAGTTCTTC. The rearrangement combines TRBV11-2 with TRBJ2-1; the D segment cannot be called with confidence. V gives up 0 bases and J gives up 0 bases, and the segment between their germline ends measures 9 bases. Reading the germline V gene gives CDR1 SGHAT and CDR2 FQNNGV. Its CDR3 holds 16 amino acids, cysteine through phenylalanine. Only the CDR3 region is kept as DNA, spanning 48 bases read in frame from base 1.